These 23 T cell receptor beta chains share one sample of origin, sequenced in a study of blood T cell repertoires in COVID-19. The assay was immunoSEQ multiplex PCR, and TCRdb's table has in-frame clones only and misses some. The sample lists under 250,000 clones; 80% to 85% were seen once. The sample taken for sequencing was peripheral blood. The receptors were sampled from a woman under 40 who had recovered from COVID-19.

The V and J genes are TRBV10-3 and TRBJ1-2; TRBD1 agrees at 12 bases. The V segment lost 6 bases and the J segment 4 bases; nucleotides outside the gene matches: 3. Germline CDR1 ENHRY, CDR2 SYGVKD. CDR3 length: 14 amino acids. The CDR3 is CAISGTGGLYGYTF. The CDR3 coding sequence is TGTGCCATCAGCGGGACAGGGGGCCTCTATGGCTACACCTTC.

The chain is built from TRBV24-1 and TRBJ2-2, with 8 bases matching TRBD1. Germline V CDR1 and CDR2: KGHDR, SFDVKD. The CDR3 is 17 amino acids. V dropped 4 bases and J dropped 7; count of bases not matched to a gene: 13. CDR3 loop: CATSDPSTGVRSGELFF. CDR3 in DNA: TGTGCCACCAGTGACCCCTCGACAGGGGTGCGGAGCGGGGAGCTGTTTTTT.

In nucleotides, the CDR3 is TGTGAGCACTATGGCTACACCTTC. It is translated as CEHYGYTF. The chain uses TRBV21-1 and TRBJ1-2. TRBV21-1 is shown as a pseudogene. This CDR3 is 8 amino acids long.

CDR3 bases: TGTGCCAGCCGCCTTAGCGGGAACTCCTACAATGAGCAGTTCTTC. It encodes CASRLSGNSYNEQFF. V and J are TRBV28 and TRBJ2-1; TRBD2 matches 8 bases. CDR1 and CDR2 from the germline V gene are MDHEN and SYDVKM. V gave up 8 bases and J gave up 0 bases; unmatched junction bases: 6. CDR3 length: 15 amino acids.

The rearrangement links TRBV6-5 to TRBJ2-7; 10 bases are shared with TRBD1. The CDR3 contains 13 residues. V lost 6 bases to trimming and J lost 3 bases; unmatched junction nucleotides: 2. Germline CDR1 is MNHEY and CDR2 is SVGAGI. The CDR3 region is CASRRTGGYEQYF. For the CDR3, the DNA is TGTGCCAGCAGACGGACAGGGGGCTACGAGCAGTACTTC.

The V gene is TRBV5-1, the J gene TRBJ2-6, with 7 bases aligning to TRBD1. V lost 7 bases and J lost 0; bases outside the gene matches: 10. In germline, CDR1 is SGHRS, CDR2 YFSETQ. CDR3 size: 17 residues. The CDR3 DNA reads TGCGCCAGCGGCCCGGGACAGACCTTCTCTGGGGCCAACGTCCTGACTTTC. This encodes CASGPGQTFSGANVLTF.

Here the CDR3 DNA reads TGTGCCAGAAGCCGCCCGACAGGGGGCAATGGCTACACCTTC. Protein sequence: CARSRPTGGNGYTF. This sequence joins TRBV5-3 and TRBJ1-2, with TRBD1 identical over 10 bases. TRBV5-3 qualifies as an ORF whose function is uncertain. The trim removed 4 bases at V and 6 bases at J, leaving 6 bases unmatched. The length of the CDR3 is 14 residues.

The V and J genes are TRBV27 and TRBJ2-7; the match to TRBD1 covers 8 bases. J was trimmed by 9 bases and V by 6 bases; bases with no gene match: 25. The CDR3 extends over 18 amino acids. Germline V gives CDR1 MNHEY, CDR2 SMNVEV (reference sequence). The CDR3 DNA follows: TGTGCCAGCAGCCCCATGCCCTACGGGCAGGGGGCGCTGGTAGGGCAGTACTTC. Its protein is CASSPMPYGQGALVGQYF.

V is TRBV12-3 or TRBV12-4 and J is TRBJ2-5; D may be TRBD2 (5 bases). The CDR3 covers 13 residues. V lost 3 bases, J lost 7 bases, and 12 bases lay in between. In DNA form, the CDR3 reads TGTGCCAGCAGTTTCCAGCGGAAGGGGACCCAGTACTTC. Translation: CASSFQRKGTQYF.

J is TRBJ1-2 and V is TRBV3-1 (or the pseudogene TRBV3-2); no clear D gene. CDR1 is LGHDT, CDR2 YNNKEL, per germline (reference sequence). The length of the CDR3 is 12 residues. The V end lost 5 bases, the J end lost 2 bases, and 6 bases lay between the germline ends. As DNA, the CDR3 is TGTGCCAGCAGCTCCTTAAACTATGGCTACACCTTC. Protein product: CASSSLNYGYTF.

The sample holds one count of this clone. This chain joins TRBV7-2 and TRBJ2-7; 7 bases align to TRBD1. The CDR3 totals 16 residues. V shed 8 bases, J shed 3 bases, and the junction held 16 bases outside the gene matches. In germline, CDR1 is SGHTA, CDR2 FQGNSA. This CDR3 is CASPGRTGQRNYEQYF. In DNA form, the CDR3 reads TGTGCCAGCCCTGGGCGTACGGGACAGAGAAACTACGAGCAGTACTTC.

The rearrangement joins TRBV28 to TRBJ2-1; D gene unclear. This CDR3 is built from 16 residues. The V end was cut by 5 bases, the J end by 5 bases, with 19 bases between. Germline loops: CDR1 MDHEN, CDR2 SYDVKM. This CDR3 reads CASSITELPINNEQFF. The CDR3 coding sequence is TGTGCCAGCAGTATAACGGAGCTCCCCATAAACAATGAGCAGTTCTTC.

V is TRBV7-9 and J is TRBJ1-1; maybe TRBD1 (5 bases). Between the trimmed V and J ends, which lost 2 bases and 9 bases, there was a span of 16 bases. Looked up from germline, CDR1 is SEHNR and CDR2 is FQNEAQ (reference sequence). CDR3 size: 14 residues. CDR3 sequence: CASSLRDRLGKAFF. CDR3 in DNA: TGTGCCAGCAGCTTACGAGACAGATTGGGGAAAGCTTTCTTT. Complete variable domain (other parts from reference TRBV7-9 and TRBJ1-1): DTGVSQNPRHKITKRGQNVTFRCDPISEHNRLYWYRQTLGQGPEFLTYFQNEAQLEKSRLLSDRFSAERPKGSFSTLEIQRTEQGDSAMYLCASSLRDRLGKAFFGQGTRLTVV.

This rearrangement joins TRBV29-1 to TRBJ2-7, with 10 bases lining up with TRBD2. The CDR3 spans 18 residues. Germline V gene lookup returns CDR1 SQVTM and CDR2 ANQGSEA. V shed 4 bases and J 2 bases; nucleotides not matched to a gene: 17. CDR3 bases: TGCAGCGTTGGGCCGGGACAGAAAGCGGGAGGGAATCCCTACGAGCAGTACTTC. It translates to CSVGPGQKAGGNPYEQYF.

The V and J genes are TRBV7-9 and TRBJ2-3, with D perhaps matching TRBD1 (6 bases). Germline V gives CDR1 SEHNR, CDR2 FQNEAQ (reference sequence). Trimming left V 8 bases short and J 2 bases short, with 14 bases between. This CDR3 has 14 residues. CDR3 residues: CASSPRGSTDTQYF. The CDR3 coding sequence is TGTGCCAGCTCCCCCAGGGGATCCACAGATACGCAGTATTTT.

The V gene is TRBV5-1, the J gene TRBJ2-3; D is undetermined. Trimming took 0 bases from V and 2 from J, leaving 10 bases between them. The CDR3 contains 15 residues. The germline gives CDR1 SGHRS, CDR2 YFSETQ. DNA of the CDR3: TGCGCCAGCAGCTTGGCGGCGGATGACACAGATACGCAGTATTTT. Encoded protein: CASSLAADDTDTQYF.

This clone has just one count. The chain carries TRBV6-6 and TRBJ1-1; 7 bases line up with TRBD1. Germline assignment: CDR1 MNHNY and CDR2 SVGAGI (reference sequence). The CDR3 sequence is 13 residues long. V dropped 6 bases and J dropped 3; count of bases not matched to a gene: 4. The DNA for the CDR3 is TGTGCCAGCAGCACCGACAGGGACACTGAAGCTTTCTTT. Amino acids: CASSTDRDTEAFF.

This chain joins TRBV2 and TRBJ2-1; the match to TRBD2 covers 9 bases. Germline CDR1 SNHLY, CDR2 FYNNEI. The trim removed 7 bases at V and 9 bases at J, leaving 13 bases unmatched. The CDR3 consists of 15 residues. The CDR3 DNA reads TGTGCCAGCAAAGGGGAGCTAGCGGGAAAGGTTGAGCAGTTCTTC. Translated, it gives CASKGELAGKVEQFF.

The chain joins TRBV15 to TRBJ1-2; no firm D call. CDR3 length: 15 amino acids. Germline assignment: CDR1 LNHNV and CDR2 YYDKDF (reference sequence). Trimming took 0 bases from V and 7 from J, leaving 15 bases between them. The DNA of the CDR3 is TGTGCCACCAGCAGAGACCGATCCCCCTACTTTGGCTACACCTTC. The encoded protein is CATSRDRSPYFGYTF.

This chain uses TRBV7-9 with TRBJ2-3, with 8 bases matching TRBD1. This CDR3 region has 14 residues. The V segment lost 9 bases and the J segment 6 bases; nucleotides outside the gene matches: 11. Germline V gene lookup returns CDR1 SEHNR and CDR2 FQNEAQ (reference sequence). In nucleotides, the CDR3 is TGTGCCAGTAATGACAGGGGCCCTCAGGATACGCAGTATTTT. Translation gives CASNDRGPQDTQYF.

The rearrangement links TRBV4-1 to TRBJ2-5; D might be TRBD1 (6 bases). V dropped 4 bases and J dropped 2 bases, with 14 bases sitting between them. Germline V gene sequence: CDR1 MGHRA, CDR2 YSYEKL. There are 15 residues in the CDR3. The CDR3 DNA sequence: TGCGCCAGCAGCCTTTCCCCAGGGGTACAAGAGACCCAGTACTTC. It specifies CASSLSPGVQETQYF.

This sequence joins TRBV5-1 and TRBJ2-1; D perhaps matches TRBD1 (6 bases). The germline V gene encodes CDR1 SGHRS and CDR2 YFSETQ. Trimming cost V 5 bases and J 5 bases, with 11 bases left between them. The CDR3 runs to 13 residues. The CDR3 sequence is CASRWTDNNEQFF. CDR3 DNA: TGCGCCAGCAGGTGGACAGATAACAATGAGCAGTTCTTC. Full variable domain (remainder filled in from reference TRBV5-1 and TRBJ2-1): KAGVTQTPRYLIKTRGQQVTLSCSPISGHRSVSWYQQTPGQGLQFLFEYFSETQRNKGNFPGRFSGRQFSNSRSEMNVSTLELGDSALYLCASRWTDNNEQFFGPGTRLTVL.

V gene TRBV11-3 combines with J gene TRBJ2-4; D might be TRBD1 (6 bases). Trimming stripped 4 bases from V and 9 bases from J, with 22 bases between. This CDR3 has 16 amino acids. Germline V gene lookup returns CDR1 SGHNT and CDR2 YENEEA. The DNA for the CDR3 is TGTGCCAGCAGCTCCCGAACAGGGAAGGCCCTCGGCATTCAGTACTTC. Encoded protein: CASSSRTGKALGIQYF. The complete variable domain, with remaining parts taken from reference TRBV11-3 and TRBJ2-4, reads EAGVVQSPRYKIIEKKQPVAFWCNPISGHNTLYWYLQNLGQGPELLIRYENEEAVDDSQLPKDRFSAERLKGVDSTLKIQPAELGDSAVYLCASSSRTGKALGIQYFGAGTRLSVL.